Listed below are T cell receptor beta chains from one sample, sequenced in a study of blood T cell repertoires in COVID-19. Using immunoSEQ multiplex PCR, the repertoire was profiled, and TCRdb retains in-frame clones only, with some absent. Among around 72,000 clones listed, around 88% were seen once. The sequenced material came from peripheral blood. The receptors originated from a woman aged 70 to 79 with acute or convalescent COVID-19. The CDR3 runs from the conserved cysteine through the conserved F or W. Each record gives: V gene, J gene, D gene, clone size, CDR3 protein, CDR3 DNA. The D gene is left open where the match is weak. Clone size, where shown, is once, few, many, or a class for clones that have expanded.

>TRBV19|TRBJ1-5|TRBD1|NA
CASNDRADQPQHF
TGTGCCAGTAACGACAGGGCTGATCAGCCCCAGCATTTT
>TRBV7-9|TRBJ1-5|NA|NA
CASSVLEQPQHF
TGTGCCAGCAGCGTATTGGAGCAGCCCCAGCATTTT
>TRBV27|TRBJ2-1|NA|NA
CASGGGEQFF
TGTGCCAGCGGGGGGGGCGAGCAGTTCTTC
>TRBV18|TRBJ2-7|NA|NA
CASSPPGRRGEQYF
TGTGCCAGCTCACCCCCGGGCCGCCGAGGGGAGCAGTACTTC
>TRBV28|TRBJ1-4|NA|NA
CATHGGINEKLFF
TGTGCCACTCATGGAGGGATTAATGAAAAACTGTTTTTT
>TRBV5-1|TRBJ1-1|NA|NA
CASSLGRQGTEAFF
TGCGCCAGCAGCTTGGGTAGGCAGGGGACTGAAGCTTTCTTT
>TRBV30|TRBJ1-1|NA|NA
CAWNIEGGRATEAFF
TGTGCCTGGAACATAGAAGGAGGGCGGGCCACTGAAGCTTTCTTT
>TRBV27|TRBJ2-1|NA|NA
CASSWARETYNEQFF
TGTGCCAGCAGTTGGGCCCGGGAGACCTACAATGAGCAGTTCTTC
>TRBV6-5|TRBJ1-6|NA|NA
CATQGSSYNSPLHF
TGTGCCACCCAGGGGAGCTCCTATAATTCACCCCTCCACTTT
>TRBV6-5|TRBJ1-2|NA|NA
CASSYRGYGYTF
TGTGCCAGCAGTTACCGGGGTTATGGCTACACCTTC
>TRBV3-1/TRBV3-2|TRBJ2-1|NA|NA
CASSRDSSPYNEQFF
TGTGCCAGCAGCCGCGACTCGTCTCCTTACAATGAGCAGTTCTTC
>TRBV30|TRBJ2-5|TRBD2|NA
CAWSVGGGVQETQYF
TGTGCCTGGAGTGTCGGCGGGGGGGTTCAAGAGACCCAGTACTTC
>TRBV5-1|TRBJ1-2|TRBD1|NA
CASSLDGQARYGYTF
TGCGCCAGCAGCTTGGACGGACAGGCCCGATATGGCTACACCTTC
>TRBV24-1|TRBJ2-3|TRBD2|NA
CATSRGGADTQYF
TGTGCCACCTCTCGGGGGGGTGCGGATACGCAGTATTTT
>TRBV5-1|TRBJ1-1|TRBD1|once
CASSLRPRDSTEAFF
TGCGCCAGCAGCTTGCGGCCTAGGGACAGCACTGAAGCTTTCTTT
>TRBV25-1|TRBJ2-5|NA|NA
CASSEYSGRETQYF
TGTGCCAGCAGTGAATACTCGGGAAGGGAGACCCAGTACTTC
>TRBV4-3|TRBJ1-2|NA|NA
CASSQDRGGRYGYTF
TGCGCCAGCAGCCAAGATCGGGGGGGTCGCTATGGCTACACCTTC
>TRBV24-1|TRBJ1-3|NA|NA
CATSGPGTGGSGNTIYF
TGTGCCACCAGTGGCCCCGGGACGGGAGGCTCTGGAAACACCATATATTTT
>TRBV3-1/TRBV3-2|TRBJ2-7|NA|few
CASSQDLPYEQYF
TGTGCCAGCAGCCAAGATCTCCCCTACGAGCAGTACTTC
>TRBV19|TRBJ1-5|TRBD1|NA
CASSIAGGGQPQHF
TGTGCCAGTAGTATAGCAGGGGGCGGGCAGCCCCAGCATTTT
>TRBV4-1|TRBJ2-1|NA|once
CASSFYQSDEQFF
TGCGCCAGCAGCTTCTATCAAAGCGATGAGCAGTTCTTC
>TRBV10-1|TRBJ2-7|TRBD1|NA
CASSHRQGRSISDEQYF
TGCGCCAGCAGTCACCGACAGGGCAGGTCAATTTCGGACGAGCAGTACTTC
>TRBV28|TRBJ2-7|TRBD1|few
CASSLSGTGLAWGQYF
TGTGCCAGCAGTTTATCCGGGACAGGCCTCGCCTGGGGGCAGTACTTC
>TRBV5-5|TRBJ1-5|TRBD1|NA
CASSFGQGDQPQHF
TGTGCCAGCAGCTTCGGACAGGGGGATCAGCCCCAGCATTTT
>TRBV6-2/TRBV6-3|TRBJ1-6|TRBD1|NA
CASSRTGINNSPLHF
TGTGCCAGCAGTCGGACAGGGATCAATAATTCACCCCTCCACTTT
>TRBV6-5|TRBJ2-7|NA|NA
CASSYSPGETYEQYF
TGTGCCAGCAGTTACTCCCCCGGAGAGACCTACGAGCAGTACTTC
>TRBV4-2|TRBJ2-4|NA|NA
CASSQNVRGENIQYF
TGTGCCAGCAGCCAGAACGTCAGGGGGGAGAACATTCAGTACTTC
>TRBV28|TRBJ1-3|NA|NA
CAGSKRFSGNTIYF
TGTGCCGGTTCCAAGCGTTTCTCTGGAAACACCATATATTTT
>TRBV5-4|TRBJ2-7|TRBD1|few
CASSHKRDRRTEQYF
TGTGCCAGCAGCCACAAAAGGGACAGGCGGACCGAGCAGTACTTC
>TRBV7-2|TRBJ1-1|NA|once
CASSLRGNTEAFF
TGTGCCAGCAGCTTAAGGGGAAACACTGAAGCTTTCTTT
>TRBV2|TRBJ2-2|TRBD1|NA
CASRITTGGTGELFF
TGTGCCAGCAGAATAACGACAGGGGGGACCGGGGAGCTGTTTTTT
>TRBV7-9|TRBJ1-4|NA|NA
CASSPGGPFEKLFF
TGTGCCAGCAGCCCCGGGGGACCCTTTGAAAAACTGTTTTTT
>TRBV10-3|TRBJ1-2|NA|few
CAISESTGNYGYTF
TGTGCCATCAGTGAGTCGACAGGAAACTATGGCTACACCTTC
>TRBV9|TRBJ2-1|TRBD2|NA
CASSDSGDSYNEQFF
TGTGCCAGCAGCGATAGCGGGGACTCCTACAATGAGCAGTTCTTC
>TRBV19|TRBJ1-6|TRBD1|NA
CASTEGQGSSPLHF
TGTGCCAGTACCGAGGGACAGGGAAGTTCACCCCTCCACTTT
>TRBV2|TRBJ1-6|TRBD1|NA
CASSETPDRGKSPLHF
TGTGCCAGCAGTGAGACTCCGGACAGGGGGAAATCACCCCTCCACTTT
>TRBV7-2|TRBJ2-2|TRBD1|NA
CASSPRQGQTGELFF
TGTGCCAGCAGCCCCAGACAGGGGCAAACCGGGGAGCTGTTTTTT
>TRBV2|TRBJ1-2|NA|few
CASSENTGWRYGYTF
TGTGCCAGCAGTGAAAATACAGGGTGGCGGTATGGCTACACCTTC
>TRBV12-3/TRBV12-4|TRBJ1-1|NA|NA
CASSKQGFGEAFF
TGTGCCAGCAGTAAACAGGGTTTCGGTGAAGCTTTCTTT
>TRBV5-4|TRBJ1-1|NA|NA
CASSLIGQGGPWTEAFF
TGTGCCAGCAGCTTAATTGGGCAGGGAGGGCCGTGGACTGAAGCTTTCTTT
>TRBV19|TRBJ2-1|NA|NA
CASSIAGGRAYNEQFF
TGTGCCAGTAGTATAGCCGGGGGACGAGCCTACAATGAGCAGTTCTTC
>TRBV4-1|TRBJ1-6|NA|few
CASSQTRTPGSPLHF
TGCGCCAGCAGCCAGACCCGGACCCCGGGGTCACCCCTCCACTTT
>TRBV19|TRBJ1-6|TRBD1|NA
CASSVAWTGDSPLHF
TGTGCCAGTAGTGTTGCGTGGACAGGCGATTCACCCCTCCACTTT
>TRBV4-1|TRBJ1-1|TRBD1|NA
CASSPLGQGDTEAFF
TGCGCCAGCAGCCCCCTCGGACAGGGGGACACTGAAGCTTTCTTT
>TRBV28|TRBJ1-1|TRBD1|few
CASSSGGQGAGTEAFF
TGTGCCAGCAGTTCGGGTGGACAGGGGGCGGGGACTGAAGCTTTCTTT
>TRBV7-8|TRBJ2-7|TRBD2|NA
CASSLERPAGGLYEQYF
TGTGCCAGCAGCTTAGAGCGGCCAGCGGGGGGACTCTACGAGCAGTACTTC
>TRBV5-4|TRBJ2-7|NA|NA
CASSGAGTTSYEQYF
TGTGCCAGCAGCGGAGCCGGGACAACCTCCTACGAGCAGTACTTC
>TRBV28|TRBJ2-1|TRBD2|once
CASSPGLAGSSDPYNEQFF
TGTGCCAGCAGTCCGGGACTAGCGGGATCCTCTGATCCCTACAATGAGCAGTTCTTC
>TRBV3-1/TRBV3-2|TRBJ1-6|NA|NA
CASSQLGQNNSPLHF
TGTGCCAGCAGCCAACTAGGACAGAATAATTCACCCCTCCACTTT
>TRBV25-1|TRBJ2-2|TRBD1|NA
CASSPTGTGELFF
TGTGCCAGCAGCCCGACAGGGACCGGGGAGCTGTTTTTT
>TRBV7-8|TRBJ1-5|TRBD1|NA
CASSPRTGANQPQHF
TGTGCCAGCAGCCCGCGAACAGGGGCCAATCAGCCCCAGCATTTT
>TRBV7-9|TRBJ1-1|NA|NA
CASSLTVNTEAFF
TGTGCCAGCAGCTTGACAGTGAACACTGAAGCTTTCTTT
>TRBV5-1|TRBJ2-2|TRBD1|NA
CASSFWVQGATGELFF
TGCGCCAGCAGCTTTTGGGTACAGGGGGCCACCGGGGAGCTGTTTTTT
>TRBV3-1/TRBV3-2|TRBJ2-7|TRBD2|once
CASSLLAGVSYEQYF
TGTGCCAGCAGCTTACTAGCGGGGGTCTCCTACGAGCAGTACTTC
>TRBV29-1|TRBJ2-7|TRBD1|NA
CSVTGESYEQYF
TGCAGCGTGACAGGGGAATCCTACGAGCAGTACTTC
>TRBV28|TRBJ1-5|NA|NA
CASSLLTVMSGNQPQHF
TGTGCCAGCAGTTTATTGACAGTAATGAGCGGGAATCAGCCCCAGCATTTT
>TRBV2|TRBJ1-2|NA|NA
CASRRFLYGYTF
TGTGCCAGCAGGAGGTTCCTCTATGGCTACACCTTC
>TRBV5-5|TRBJ1-2|TRBD1|NA
CASSESGTGSGALF
TGTGCCAGCAGCGAGTCCGGGACAGGGAGTGGAGCACTCTTC
>TRBV7-2|TRBJ2-3|NA|NA
CASSPEAGTTDTQYF
TGTGCCAGCAGCCCCGAGGCGGGTACCACAGATACGCAGTATTTT
>TRBV6-5|TRBJ1-1|NA|few
CASSYQAEAFF
TGTGCCAGCAGTTACCAGGCCGAAGCTTTCTTT